This T cell receptor beta chain was retrieved from a study of T cell responses to AZD1222 COVID-19 vaccine. Study results and limitations: Repertoires were collected only later (after the peak T cell response had occurred).

This table comes from immunoSEQ multiplex PCR, and its TCRdb copy is limited to in-frame clones, with some not included. This table holds 65,000 to 80,000 clones, 70% to 90% found once. V gave up 2 bases and J gave up 4 bases, with 8 bases separating them. The CDR3 is made up of 13 amino acids. Germline assignment: CDR1 SGHVS and CDR2 FNYEAQ. To note about this clone: Its specificity is unknown.

The chain couples TRBV7-6 to TRBJ1-2; D gene unclear. The clonotype was recovered from an adult who received the MenACWY meningococcal vaccine as a control. The input for sequencing was peripheral blood, taken 28 days after the second dose of the MenACWY control vaccine. This CDR3 is CASSLPGSYGYTF. CDR3 nucleotide sequence: TGTGCCAGCAGCTTACCCGGGAGCTATGGCTACACCTTC.